A single sample is the source of the 3 T cell receptor beta chains below, sequenced in a study of T-cell reconstitution after alpha-beta-depleted transplantation in children (dated by TCRdb to 2016 to 2017). The receptor library was made with PCR. Instrument used: Illumina HiSeq 2500. Molecular barcoding was employed in the preparation of TCR libraries, with unique molecular identifiers being used to normalize TCRbeta repertoire quantification. TCRdb took the public reads, trimmed them with fastp at Q25, ran MiXCR for clone calling and kept in-frame beta chains. One record per CDR3 amino acid sequence lists the most common genes and DNA. This sample gives approximately 510,000 distinct CDR3 sequences in total; around 18% of them show up just once. 3.3% of the sample comes from the top ten. The material was PBMCs from the stem cell graft donor, obtained from the stem cell graft. These receptors were taken from a human donor who donated a stem cell graft to a child with acute lymphoblastic leukemia.

This clonotype was detected a few times. The chain has TRBV5-5 and TRBJ1-5, with 7 nucleotides matching TRBD1. The CDR3 is 16 amino acids. Germline trimming cut 0 bases from V and 6 bases from J; bases unmatched to any gene: 9. Looked up from germline, CDR1 is SGHKS and CDR2 is YYEKEE (reference sequence). CDR3 sequence: CASSLEQGWGGQPQHF. For the CDR3, the DNA is TGTGCCAGCAGCTTGGAACAGGGGTGGGGAGGTCAGCCCCAGCATTTT.

CDR3 nucleotides: TGTGCCAGCAGCCGCAGTCGGGGCGCGCTTTCCGATGAAGCTTTCTTT. Translation gives CASSRSRGALSDEAFF. The chain uses TRBV7-9 and TRBJ1-1, with D perhaps matching TRBD1 (5 bases). The CDR3 is 16 residues long. The V gene's germline CDR1 is SEHNR and CDR2 FQNEAQ (reference sequence). V was shortened by 5 bases and J by 7 bases, with 23 bases between the two germline ends.

The chain joins TRBV9 to TRBJ2-5, with TRBD2 matching over 8 bases. Germline V gene sequence: CDR1 SGDLS, CDR2 YYNGEE. V gave up 0 bases and J gave up 4 bases; unmatched junction bases: 11. The CDR3 totals 17 residues. CDR3 sequence reads: CASSVDELAGIAETQYF. CDR3 DNA: TGTGCCAGCAGCGTAGATGAGCTAGCGGGTATAGCAGAGACCCAGTACTTC.